Listed here are 20 T cell receptor beta chains from one sample, sequenced in a study of OX40 agonist ivuxolimab in advanced cancers. Generated by immunoSEQ multiplex PCR, the TCRdb table keeps only in-frame clones and is missing some. The sample records about 90,000 clones, about nine tenths being singletons. The specimen comprised CD4+ or CD8+ T cells sorted from blood, sampled in a trial of the OX40 agonist ivuxolimab. The receptor set was obtained from an adult with an advanced solid tumor such as melanoma, head and neck, liver or kidney cancer.

V is TRBV27 and J is TRBJ2-2; no clear D. The CDR3 runs 13 residues. The V end was cut by 6 bases, the J end by 3 bases, with 8 bases between. Germline CDR1 reads MNHEY; CDR2 reads SMNVEV (reference sequence). CDR3 residues: CASSSRDTGELFF. The CDR3 DNA is TGTGCCAGCAGCTCAAGGGACACCGGGGAGCTGTTTTTT.

The chain carries TRBV7-9 and TRBJ2-7; possible D gene TRBD2, 6 bases. In germline, CDR1 is SEHNR, CDR2 FQNEAQ (reference sequence). The CDR3 has 12 amino acids. Trimming removed 3 bases at V and 6 bases at J, with 9 bases between. CDR3 sequence: CASSLGGTEQYF. Written as DNA, the CDR3 is TGTGCCAGCAGCTTGGGGGGAACCGAGCAGTACTTC.

This clone was detected only once. V gene TRBV19 combines with J gene TRBJ1-4; a possible D gene is TRBD1 (5 bases). The V end lost 9 bases, the J end lost 3 bases, and 14 bases lay between the germline ends. The CDR3 extends over 14 amino acids. From germline, CDR1 is LNHDA and CDR2 SQIVND (reference sequence). This CDR3 reads CASLGTGANEKLFF. The CDR3 region has the DNA TGTGCCAGCCTGGGGACGGGGGCTAATGAAAAACTGTTTTTT.

The chain has TRBV6-5 and TRBJ1-5; D is perhaps TRBD1 (5 bases). Germline-derived CDR1 and CDR2 are MNHEY and SVGAGI. This CDR3 spans 16 amino acids. V gave up 2 bases and J gave up 1 base, with 12 bases separating them. The CDR3 sequence is CASSYRGVGSNQPQHF. The CDR3 DNA reads as TGTGCCAGCAGTTACAGGGGAGTTGGGAGCAATCAGCCCCAGCATTTT.

The chain recombines TRBV5-1 with TRBJ2-1, with D possibly being TRBD1 (5 bases). The germline V gene has CDR1 SGHRS and CDR2 YFSETQ. V was clipped by 1 base and J by 4 bases, with 6 bases between them. The length of the CDR3 is 13 residues. In nucleotides, the CDR3 is TGCGCCAGCAGCTTGCCAGGGTACAATGAGCAGTTCTTC. As protein: CASSLPGYNEQFF.

The chain has TRBV6-1 and TRBJ2-1; tentative D call: TRBD2 (6 bases). CDR1 is MNHNS, CDR2 SASEGT, per germline. The CDR3 is made up of 15 amino acids. The germline V and J ends were trimmed by 4 bases and 3 bases, with 13 bases remaining between them. The CDR3 nucleotides are TGTGCCAGCAGTGTTGGGGCGGGGAGCTACAATGAGCAGTTCTTC. Translation: CASSVGAGSYNEQFF.

The chain uses TRBV27 and TRBJ2-2; the D is unclear. CDR1 and CDR2 (germline): MNHEY, SMNVEV (reference sequence). V was trimmed by 5 bases and J by 3 bases, leaving 7 bases between them. CDR3 length: 13 amino acids. Here the CDR3 reads CASSTHDTGELFF. The CDR3 DNA follows: TGTGCCAGCAGTACACACGACACCGGGGAGCTGTTTTTT.

This clone was seen only once. CDR3 in DNA: TGTGCCAGACCGACACGCTCTTATAGCAATCAGCCCCAGCATTTT. Amino acid sequence: CARPTRSYSNQPQHF. The chain combines TRBV19 with TRBJ1-5; D gene uncertain. The CDR3 length is 15 residues. Trimming cost V 9 bases and J 0 bases, with 15 bases left between them. Per germline, CDR1 LNHDA and CDR2 SQIVND (reference sequence). Variable domain in full (rest from reference TRBV19 and TRBJ1-5): DGGITQSPKYLFRKEGQNVTLSCEQNLNHDAMYWYRQDPGQGLRLIYYSQIVNDFQKGDIAEGYSVSREKKESFPLTVTSAQKNPTAFYLCARPTRSYSNQPQHFGDGTRLSIL.

The CDR3 region is CASSRPGRGNTEAFF. In nucleotides, the CDR3 is TGTGCCAGCAGTCGCCCGGGGAGGGGAAACACTGAAGCTTTCTTT. The chain couples TRBV6-5 to TRBJ1-1; possibly TRBD1 for D (5 bases). Germline lookup yields CDR1 MNHEY and CDR2 SVGAGI. The CDR3 covers 15 residues. Trimming stripped 5 bases from V and 2 bases from J, with 15 bases between.

The V and J genes are TRBV19 and TRBJ2-1, with 10 positions matching TRBD2. The CDR3 is 18 residues long. CDR1 is LNHDA, CDR2 SQIVND, per germline (reference sequence). Trimming at V came to 10 bases and at J to 0 bases, leaving 15 bases not matched to a gene. CDR3 DNA: TGTGCCATCACCGGGACTTCGGGACTAGCGATCTCCTACAATGAGCAGTTCTTC. Translated, it gives CAITGTSGLAISYNEQFF.

The chain joins TRBV6-5 to TRBJ1-5, with 8 bases aligning to TRBD1. J gave up 4 bases and V 8 bases, and 4 bases lay outside the gene matches. CDR1 is MNHEY and CDR2 is SVGAGI in the germline V gene. The CDR3 length is 13 residues. The chain's CDR3 is CASQRQGNQPQHF. In DNA, the CDR3 is TGTGCCAGCCAACGACAGGGGAATCAGCCCCAGCATTTT.

The chain has TRBV28 and TRBJ1-1; 8 bases line up with TRBD1. Germline V lookup: CDR1 MDHEN, CDR2 SYDVKM. This CDR3 region has 16 residues. J gave up 7 bases and V 5 bases, and 15 bases lay outside the gene matches. The DNA of the CDR3 is TGTGCCAGCAGTCCGCGAAGGGGAGGCGGGACAGGTGAAGCTTTCTTT. Its translation: CASSPRRGGGTGEAFF.

This clone appeared a few times. The chain carries TRBV29-1 and TRBJ2-7; D unresolved. Trimming removed 5 bases from V and 0 bases from J, with 5 bases in between. Looked up from germline, CDR1 is SQVTM and CDR2 is ANQGSEA. This CDR3 is built from 11 residues. The CDR3 loop reads CSVFISYEQYF. The CDR3 nucleotides are TGCAGCGTTTTCATCTCCTACGAGCAGTACTTC.

The chain uses TRBV19 and TRBJ2-7; weak D call: TRBD2 (5 bases). Germline loops: CDR1 LNHDA, CDR2 SQIVND (reference sequence). Trimming stripped 4 bases from V and 2 bases from J, with 15 bases between. The CDR3 is 15 amino acids. Here the CDR3 DNA reads TGTGCCAGTAGTAGGGGAGACCGAGTTGCCTACGAGCAGTACTTC. Protein: CASSRGDRVAYEQYF.

This chain links TRBV11-3 with TRBJ2-2; 8 bases align to TRBD2. This CDR3 spans 15 amino acids. V lost 6 bases, J lost 5 bases, and 8 bases stayed unmatched. Germline V gene sequence: CDR1 SGHNT, CDR2 YENEEA. The CDR3 loop reads CASRPGLVNTGELFF. The CDR3 bases are TGTGCCAGCAGGCCGGGACTAGTGAATACCGGGGAGCTGTTTTTT.

The rearrangement uses TRBV11-2 and TRBJ1-5; D gene unclear. The length of the CDR3 is 16 residues. Germline V gene lookup returns CDR1 SGHAT and CDR2 FQNNGV. V lost 5 bases and J lost 3, with 17 bases in between. The CDR3 DNA reads as TGTGCCAGCAGCCCTGAGGTGTTCAGCACCAATCAGCCCCAGCATTTT. It is translated as CASSPEVFSTNQPQHF. The full variable domain, its missing parts supplied by reference TRBV11-2 and TRBJ1-5, is EAGVAQSPRYKIIEKRQSVAFWCNPISGHATLYWYQQILGQGPKLLIQFQNNGVVDDSQLPKDRFSAERLKGVDSTLKIQPAKLEDSAVYLCASSPEVFSTNQPQHFGDGTRLSIL.

The chain's CDR3 is CASSQESDRGLYEQFF. The CDR3 nucleotides read TGCGCCAGCAGCCAAGAATCGGACAGGGGGCTCTATGAGCAGTTCTTC. The chain uses TRBV4-1 and TRBJ2-1, with TRBD1 identical over 11 bases. The CDR3 is made up of 16 amino acids. Germline assignment: CDR1 MGHRA and CDR2 YSYEKL. V was pared by 0 bases and J by 8 bases, with 6 bases of the junction left unmatched.

The rearrangement uses TRBV7-8 and TRBJ1-6; weak D call: TRBD1 (6 bases). V was shortened by 5 bases and J by 8 bases, with 19 bases between the two germline ends. Germline lookup yields CDR1 SGHVS and CDR2 FQNEAQ. The CDR3 is made up of 16 amino acids. In DNA form, the CDR3 reads TGTGCCAGCAGCCGGGGGCCTTCCCTAGTGGATTCACCCCTCCACTTT. It is translated as CASSRGPSLVDSPLHF.

The genes are TRBV5-1 and TRBJ2-2; D is perhaps TRBD2 (5 bases). The germline V gene encodes CDR1 SGHRS and CDR2 YFSETQ. This CDR3 has 13 amino acids. Trimming removed 0 bases at V and 6 bases at J, with 6 bases between. DNA for the CDR3: TGCGCCAGCAGCTTGGAGAGGGCCGGGGAGCTGTTTTTT. This translates into CASSLERAGELFF.

The chain employs TRBV14 and TRBJ1-1; D gene uncertain. The CDR3 is made up of 14 amino acids. V lost 0 bases and J 10 bases, leaving 15 bases between the germline ends. CDR1 and CDR2 (germline): SGHDN, FVKESK. Written as DNA, the CDR3 is TGTGCCAGCAGCCAAGATTATGGCCATTTAGGAGCTTTCTTT. The encoded protein is CASSQDYGHLGAFF.